This entry is about one TCR beta chain. Its specific antigen is unknown. No base-level quality is on record; no much larger clone is a single base apart. Donors were healthy HIV-negative adults with no recently reported acute infections or vaccinations. Every donor was a Caucasian adult residing in Nashville, Tennessee, USA. CD8 memory samples combined magnetically selected CD45RO+ cells with CCR7-negative CD45RA+ effector memory (TemRA) cells. Blood was obtained by leukapheresis, after which PBMCs were separated by Ficoll-Histopaque density gradient centrifugation and cryopreserved in liquid nitrogen vapor phase. Analytical flow cytometry was used to check the purity and quantity of every magnetically sorted T cell population. From each sorted fraction, genomic DNA was isolated and quantified by UV absorbance on a Nanodrop 2000c. Using the deep immunoSEQ assay, TCR CDR3 regions were amplified from genomic DNA by multiplex PCR. Extracted genomic DNA from each cell subset was distributed evenly across all wells of several immunoSEQ 96-well plates, and each plate was treated as a replicate. For sorted subsets, each replicate PCR was loaded with approximately 0.2 ug genomic DNA, equivalent to 25,000 to 35,000 T cell genomes. Purified libraries were quantified with a Qubit 3.0 fluorometer, sized on a Bioanalyzer 2100, and re-quantified with the KAPA Library Quantification kit. A separate single-read 150-cycle Illumina NextSeq 550 flow cell was used to sequence each immunoSEQ 96-well plate. As for the original processing: Because the immunoSEQ output held only junctional sequences and lacked quality scores, the filtering could not match the filtering applied to full-length reads. To assign V/J genes and CDR3, sequences were annotated using PyIR, a Python wrapper for IgBLAST v1.9, with IMGT germline references. Any read was removed if the V/J assignment was weak (E-value above 1e-6), the CDR3 was missing, or the read contained stop codons, out-of-frame junctions, or ambiguous translated residues. V3J clonotypes were defined as sequences sharing an identical inferred V gene, J gene, and CDR3 amino acid sequence. To compute the percentage overlap between repertoires, the number of shared unique clonotypes was divided by the size of the smaller repertoire. RTK rarefaction, the Chao1 estimator, and Recon v2.1 estimates of unobserved clonotypes were used to assess repertoire richness. OLGA was used to compute generation probabilities for all TCRbeta clonotypes that the gDNA method yielded from a handful of donors. The table comes from immuneACCESS by way of TCRdb, which keeps in-frame sequences with V and J called. Part of the clones is missing from these tables; in studies checked, under half for an unresolved V gene and the rest for unknown reasons. V, J and clone size reflect that table, while D and trimming were determined from the DNA. The sample includes about 120,000 clones, with under 70% observed a single time. About a quarter of the sample is in the top ten clones.

This sample stems from a study of shared clonotypes between healthy human individuals (dated by TCRdb to between 2020 and 2021). General notes on the study: Three men and two women, aged 18 to 49 years, made up the cohort. Per donor, three plates each were used for CD4 naive and CD4 memory, two for CD8 naive, and one for CD8 memory. Blood TCR repertoires of about 5 healthy adults were deeply sequenced to estimate repertoire size and the extent of clonotype sharing between individuals. To increase sequencing depth and limit assay-specific biases, different laboratories used diverse techniques to prepare libraries and sequence TCR repertoires. Each donor's leukapheresis produced roughly between roughly 0.94 and 9.5 billion PBMCs.

Beyond this particular receptor, the publication reports: Estimated clonotype richness was generally larger for naive than for memory subsets. Pairwise subsampling led to the expectation that sequencing depth would affect the degree of clonotype sharing among donors. The genetic and exposure-history diversity represented was limited by the small number of donors. Clonotypes shared by all four sorted-subset donors showed higher generation probabilities than non-shared clonotypes. Around 5.4% of naive CD4, roughly 3.5% of naive CD8, approximately 2% of memory CD4, and 0.4% of memory CD8 clonotypes were shared across a few donors. Incomplete sequencing was indicated by rarefaction of sorted-subset datasets, despite the large sequencing depth. Only blood was sampled, and tissue TCR repertoires likely differ from those in blood.

The TCR originated in a woman between 25 and 40 years old in good health. The sequenced material came from memory CD8+ T cells sorted from blood. The label giving this sample's cell subset or site can be read as: CD45RO+ cells pooled with CCR7-negative TemRA cells.

Here the CDR3 is given as CASSHLVVGELFF. The DNA sequence reads TGTGCCAGCAGTCATCTAGTGGTCGGGGAGCTGTTTTTT. The rearrangement combines TRBV27 with TRBJ2-2; the D gene remains uncertain. The CDR3 starts with the cysteine, ends with the phenylalanine, and has 13 residues. This entry keeps only the CDR3 DNA: 39 bases, framed from base 1. CDR1 and CDR2 are read off the germline V gene (reference sequence) as MNHEY and SMNVEV. Trimming costs V 5 bases and J 7 bases, and their ends lie 11 bases apart.